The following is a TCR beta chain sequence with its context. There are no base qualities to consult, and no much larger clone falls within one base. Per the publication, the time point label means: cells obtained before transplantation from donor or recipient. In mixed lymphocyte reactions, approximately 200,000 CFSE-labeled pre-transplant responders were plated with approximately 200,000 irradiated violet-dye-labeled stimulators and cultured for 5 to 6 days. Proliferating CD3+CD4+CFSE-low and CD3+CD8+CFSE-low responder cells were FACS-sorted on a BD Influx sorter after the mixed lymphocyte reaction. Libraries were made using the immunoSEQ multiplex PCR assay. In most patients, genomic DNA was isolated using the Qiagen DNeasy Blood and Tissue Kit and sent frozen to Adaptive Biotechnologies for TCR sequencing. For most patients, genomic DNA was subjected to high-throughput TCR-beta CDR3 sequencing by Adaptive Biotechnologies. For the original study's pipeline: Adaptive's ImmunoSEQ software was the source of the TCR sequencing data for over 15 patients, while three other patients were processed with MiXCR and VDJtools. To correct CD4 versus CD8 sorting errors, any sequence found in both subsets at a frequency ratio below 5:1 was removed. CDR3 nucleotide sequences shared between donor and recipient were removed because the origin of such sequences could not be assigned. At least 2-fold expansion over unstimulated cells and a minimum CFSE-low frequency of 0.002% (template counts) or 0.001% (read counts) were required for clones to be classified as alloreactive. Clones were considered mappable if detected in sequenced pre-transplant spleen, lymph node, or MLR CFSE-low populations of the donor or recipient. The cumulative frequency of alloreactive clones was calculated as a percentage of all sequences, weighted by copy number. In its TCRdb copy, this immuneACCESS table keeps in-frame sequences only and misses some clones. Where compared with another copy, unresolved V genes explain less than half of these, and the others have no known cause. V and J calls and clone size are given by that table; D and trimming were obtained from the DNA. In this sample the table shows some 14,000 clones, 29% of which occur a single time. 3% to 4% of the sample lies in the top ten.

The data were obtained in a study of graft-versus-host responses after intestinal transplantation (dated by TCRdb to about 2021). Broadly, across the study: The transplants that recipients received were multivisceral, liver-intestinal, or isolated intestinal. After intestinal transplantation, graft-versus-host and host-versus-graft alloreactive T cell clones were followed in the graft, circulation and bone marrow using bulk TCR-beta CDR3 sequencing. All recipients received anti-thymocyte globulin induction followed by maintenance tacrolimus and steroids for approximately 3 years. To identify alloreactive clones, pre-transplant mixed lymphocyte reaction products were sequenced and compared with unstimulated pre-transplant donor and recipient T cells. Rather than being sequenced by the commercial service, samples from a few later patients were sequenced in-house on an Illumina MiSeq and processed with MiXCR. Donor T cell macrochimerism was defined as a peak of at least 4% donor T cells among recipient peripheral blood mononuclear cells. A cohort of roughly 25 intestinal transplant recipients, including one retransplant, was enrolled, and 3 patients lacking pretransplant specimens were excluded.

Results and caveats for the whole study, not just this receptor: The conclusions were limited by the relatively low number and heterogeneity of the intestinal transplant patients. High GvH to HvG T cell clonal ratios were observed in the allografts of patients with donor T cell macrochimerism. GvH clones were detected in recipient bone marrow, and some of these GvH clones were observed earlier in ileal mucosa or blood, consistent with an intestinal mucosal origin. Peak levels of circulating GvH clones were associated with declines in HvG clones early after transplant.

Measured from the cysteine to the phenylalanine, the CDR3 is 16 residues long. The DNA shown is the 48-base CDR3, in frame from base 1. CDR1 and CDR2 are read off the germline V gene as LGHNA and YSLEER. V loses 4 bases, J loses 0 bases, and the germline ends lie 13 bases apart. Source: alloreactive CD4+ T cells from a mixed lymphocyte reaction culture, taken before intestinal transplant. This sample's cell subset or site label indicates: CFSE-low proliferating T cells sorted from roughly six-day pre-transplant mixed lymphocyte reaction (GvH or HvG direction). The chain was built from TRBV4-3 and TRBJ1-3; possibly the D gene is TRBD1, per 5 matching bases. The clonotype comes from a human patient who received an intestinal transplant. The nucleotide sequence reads TGCGCCAGCAGCCCAGGGCGGGCTAGCTCTGGAAACACCATATATTTT. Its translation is CASSPGRASSGNTIYF.